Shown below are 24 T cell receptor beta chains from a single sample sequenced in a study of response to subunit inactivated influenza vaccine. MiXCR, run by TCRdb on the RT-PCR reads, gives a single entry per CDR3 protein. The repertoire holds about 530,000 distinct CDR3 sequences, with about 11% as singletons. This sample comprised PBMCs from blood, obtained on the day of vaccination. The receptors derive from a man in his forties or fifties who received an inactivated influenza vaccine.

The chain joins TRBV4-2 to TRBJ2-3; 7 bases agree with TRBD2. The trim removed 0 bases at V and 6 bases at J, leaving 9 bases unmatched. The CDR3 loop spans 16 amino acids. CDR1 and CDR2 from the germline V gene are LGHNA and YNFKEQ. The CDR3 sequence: CASSQEGAGFTDTQYF. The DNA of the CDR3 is TGTGCCAGCAGCCAAGAAGGAGCGGGATTTACCGATACGCAGTATTTT.

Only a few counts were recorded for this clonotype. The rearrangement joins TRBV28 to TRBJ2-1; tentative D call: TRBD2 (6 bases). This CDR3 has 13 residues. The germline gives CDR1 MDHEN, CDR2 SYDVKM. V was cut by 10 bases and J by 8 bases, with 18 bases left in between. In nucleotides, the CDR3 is TGTGCCACCCGACGGAGGGCCCTCGATGAGCAGTTCTTC. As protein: CATRRRALDEQFF. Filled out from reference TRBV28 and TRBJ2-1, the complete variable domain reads DVKVTQSSRYLVKRTGEKVFLECVQDMDHENMFWYRQDPGLGLRLIYFSYDVKMKEKGDIPEGYSVSREKKERFSLILESASTNQTSMYLCATRRRALDEQFFGPGTRLTVL.

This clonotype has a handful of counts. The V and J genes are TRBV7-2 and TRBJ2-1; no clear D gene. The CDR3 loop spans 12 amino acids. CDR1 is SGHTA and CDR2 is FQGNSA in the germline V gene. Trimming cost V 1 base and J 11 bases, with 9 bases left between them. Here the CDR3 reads CASSLGPEKQFF. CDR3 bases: TGTGCCAGCAGCTTAGGGCCAGAGAAGCAGTTCTTC.

The CDR3 region is CATSRDLQGYETQYF. CDR3 DNA sequence: TGTGCCACCAGCAGAGATCTCCAGGGATACGAGACCCAGTACTTC. The chain carries TRBV15 and TRBJ2-5; TRBD1 might be the D (5 bases). Germline V gene sequence: CDR1 LNHNV, CDR2 YYDKDF (reference sequence). The CDR3 has 15 residues. V dropped 0 bases and J dropped 5 bases, with 13 bases sitting between them.

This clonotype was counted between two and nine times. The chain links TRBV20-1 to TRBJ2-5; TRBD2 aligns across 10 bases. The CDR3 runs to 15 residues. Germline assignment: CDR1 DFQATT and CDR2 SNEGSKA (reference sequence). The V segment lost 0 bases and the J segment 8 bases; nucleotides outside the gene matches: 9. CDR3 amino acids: CSARDLLAGEITQYF. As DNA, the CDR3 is TGCAGTGCTAGAGATCTGCTAGCGGGGGAGATAACCCAGTACTTC.

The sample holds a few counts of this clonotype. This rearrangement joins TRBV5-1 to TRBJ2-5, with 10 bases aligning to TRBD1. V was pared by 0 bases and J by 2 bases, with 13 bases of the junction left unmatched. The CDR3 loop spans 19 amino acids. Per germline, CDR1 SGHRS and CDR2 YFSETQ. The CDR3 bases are TGCGCCAGCAGCTTGGGCCCATCATACCGGGACAGGGGACAAGAGACCCAGTACTTC. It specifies CASSLGPSYRDRGQETQYF.

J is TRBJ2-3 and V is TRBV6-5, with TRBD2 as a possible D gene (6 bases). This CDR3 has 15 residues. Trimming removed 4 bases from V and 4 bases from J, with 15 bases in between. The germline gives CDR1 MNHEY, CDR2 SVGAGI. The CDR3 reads CASSSSYWGADTQYF. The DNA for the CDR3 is TGTGCCAGCAGTTCCTCATATTGGGGGGCAGATACGCAGTATTTT.

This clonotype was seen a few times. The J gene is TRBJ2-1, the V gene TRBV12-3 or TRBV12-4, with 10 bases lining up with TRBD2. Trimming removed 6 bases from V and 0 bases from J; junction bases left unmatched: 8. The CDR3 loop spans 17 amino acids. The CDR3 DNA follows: TGTGCCAGCAGGGTTCCTAGCGGGGGTAGCTCCTACAATGAGCAGTTCTTC. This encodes CASRVPSGGSSYNEQFF.

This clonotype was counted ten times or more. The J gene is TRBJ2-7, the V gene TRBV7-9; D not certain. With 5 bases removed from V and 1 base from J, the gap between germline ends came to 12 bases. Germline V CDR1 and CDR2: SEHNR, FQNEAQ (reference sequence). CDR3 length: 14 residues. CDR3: CASSPKLLSYEQYF. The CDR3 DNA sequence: TGTGCCAGCAGCCCTAAGCTATTATCCTACGAGCAGTACTTC.

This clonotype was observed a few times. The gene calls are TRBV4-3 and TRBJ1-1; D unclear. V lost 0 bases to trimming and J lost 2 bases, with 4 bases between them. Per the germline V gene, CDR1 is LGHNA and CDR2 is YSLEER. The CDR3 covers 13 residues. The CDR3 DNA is TGCGCCAGCAGCCAAGATCACAACACTGAAGCTTTCTTT. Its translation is CASSQDHNTEAFF.

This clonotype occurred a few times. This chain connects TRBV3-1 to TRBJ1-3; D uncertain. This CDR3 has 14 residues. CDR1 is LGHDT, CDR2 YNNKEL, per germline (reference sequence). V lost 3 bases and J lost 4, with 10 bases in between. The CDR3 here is CASSQILGGNTIYF. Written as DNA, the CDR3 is TGTGCCAGCAGCCAGATCCTAGGCGGAAACACCATATATTTT.

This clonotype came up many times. In nucleotides, the CDR3 is TGTGCCAGCAATTACGGGGGGCCCACTAATGAAAAACTGTTTTTT. Translation gives CASNYGGPTNEKLFF. The V call is TRBV12-3 or TRBV12-4, the J call TRBJ1-4; tentatively, D is TRBD1 (6 bases). This CDR3 comprises 15 residues. Trimming cost V 7 bases and J 2 bases, with 14 bases left between them.

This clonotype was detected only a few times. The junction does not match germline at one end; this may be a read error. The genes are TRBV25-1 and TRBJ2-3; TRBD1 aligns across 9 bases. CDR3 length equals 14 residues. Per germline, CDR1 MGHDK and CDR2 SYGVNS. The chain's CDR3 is CASSKYRGPETQYF. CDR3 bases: TGTGCCAGCAGTAAATACAGGGGGCCAGAGACGCAGTATTTT.

The CDR3 DNA sequence: TGCAGTGCTAGTGGTGACTTCCACGAGCAGTACTTC. Encoded protein: CSASGDFHEQYF. J is TRBJ2-7 and V is TRBV20-1; D gene uncertain. The V gene lost 3 bases and the J gene lost 5 bases, with 11 bases spanning the gap. Per the germline V gene, CDR1 is DFQATT and CDR2 is SNEGSKA (reference sequence). The CDR3 contains 12 residues.

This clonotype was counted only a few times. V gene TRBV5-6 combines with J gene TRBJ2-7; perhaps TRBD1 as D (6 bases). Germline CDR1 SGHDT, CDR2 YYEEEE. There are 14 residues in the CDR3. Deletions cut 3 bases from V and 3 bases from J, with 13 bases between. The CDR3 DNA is TGTGCCAGCAGCTACACTACAGGGTACTACGAGCAGTACTTC. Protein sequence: CASSYTTGYYEQYF.

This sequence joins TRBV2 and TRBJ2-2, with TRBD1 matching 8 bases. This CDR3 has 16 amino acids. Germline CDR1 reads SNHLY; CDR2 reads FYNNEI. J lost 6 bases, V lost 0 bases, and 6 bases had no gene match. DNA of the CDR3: TGTGCCAGCAGTGAAGCGCCCCCAGGGGGCCCCGGGGAGCTGTTTTTT. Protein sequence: CASSEAPPGGPGELFF.

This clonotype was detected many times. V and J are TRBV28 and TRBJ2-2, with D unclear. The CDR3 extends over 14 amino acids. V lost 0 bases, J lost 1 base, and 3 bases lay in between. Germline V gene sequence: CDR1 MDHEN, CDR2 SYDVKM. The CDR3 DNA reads TGTGCCAGCAGTTTATGGGTGAACACCGGGGAGCTGTTTTTT. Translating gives CASSLWVNTGELFF.

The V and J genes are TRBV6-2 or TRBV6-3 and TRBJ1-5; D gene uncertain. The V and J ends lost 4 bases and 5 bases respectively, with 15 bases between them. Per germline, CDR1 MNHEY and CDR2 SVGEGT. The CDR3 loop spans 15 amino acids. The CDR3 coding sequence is TGTGCCAGCAGTTCCCTGACAAAGTCGCATCAGCCCCAGCATTTT. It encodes CASSSLTKSHQPQHF.

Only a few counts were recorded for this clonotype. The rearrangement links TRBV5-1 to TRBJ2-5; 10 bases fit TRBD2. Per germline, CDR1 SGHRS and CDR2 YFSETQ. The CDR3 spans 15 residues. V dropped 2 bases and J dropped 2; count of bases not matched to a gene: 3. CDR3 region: CASSFTSGEQETQYF. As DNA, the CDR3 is TGCGCCAGCAGCTTTACTAGCGGGGAGCAAGAGACCCAGTACTTC.

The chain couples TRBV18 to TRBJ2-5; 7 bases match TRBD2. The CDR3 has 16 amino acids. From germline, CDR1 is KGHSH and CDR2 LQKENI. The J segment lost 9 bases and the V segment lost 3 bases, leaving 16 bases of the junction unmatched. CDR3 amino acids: CASSPSSGATKRPQYF. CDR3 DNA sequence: TGTGCCAGCTCACCTTCCAGCGGGGCCACCAAGAGACCCCAGTACTTC.

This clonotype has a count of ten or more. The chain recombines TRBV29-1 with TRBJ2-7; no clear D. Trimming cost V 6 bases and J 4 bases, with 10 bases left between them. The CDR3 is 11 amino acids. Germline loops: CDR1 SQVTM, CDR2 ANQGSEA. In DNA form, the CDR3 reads TGCAGCGTCGGAGACGGATACGAGCAGTACTTC. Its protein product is CSVGDGYEQYF.

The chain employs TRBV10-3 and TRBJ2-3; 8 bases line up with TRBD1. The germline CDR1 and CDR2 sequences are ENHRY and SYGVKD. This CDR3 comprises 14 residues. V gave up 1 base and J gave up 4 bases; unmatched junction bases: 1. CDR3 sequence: CAISEWTGSDTQYF. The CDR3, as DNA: TGTGCCATCAGTGAGTGGACAGGGTCAGATACGCAGTATTTT.

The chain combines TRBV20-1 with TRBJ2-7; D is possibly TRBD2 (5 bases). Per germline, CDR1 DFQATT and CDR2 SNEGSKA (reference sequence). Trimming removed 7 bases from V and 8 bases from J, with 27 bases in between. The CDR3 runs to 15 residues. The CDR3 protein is CSVVDSVSDGLKQYF. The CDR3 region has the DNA TGCAGTGTTGTGGATTCGGTGTCGGATGGACTCAAGCAGTACTTC.

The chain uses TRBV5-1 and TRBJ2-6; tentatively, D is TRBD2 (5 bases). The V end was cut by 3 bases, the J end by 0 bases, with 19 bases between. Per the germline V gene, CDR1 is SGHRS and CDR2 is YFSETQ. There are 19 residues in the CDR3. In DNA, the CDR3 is TGCGCCAGCAGCTACCCGGAGGCAGCACTTTACTCTGGGGCCAACGTCCTGACTTTC. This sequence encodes CASSYPEAALYSGANVLTF.